The 10 T cell receptor beta chains given below trace back to one sample, sequenced in a study of blood T cell repertoires in COVID-19. The method was immunoSEQ multiplex PCR; TCRdb's version includes in-frame clones alone and lacks a portion of them. This table has approximately 90,000 clones, 80% to 85% appearing once. The sample comprised peripheral blood. These receptors all come from a woman older than 75 with active or convalescent COVID-19.

V gene TRBV7-9 combines with J gene TRBJ1-1, with D possibly matching TRBD1 (6 bases). The germline gives CDR1 SEHNR, CDR2 FQNEAQ (reference sequence). This CDR3 region has 13 residues. The ends were cut back, 8 bases at V and 1 base at J, with 11 bases in the middle. CDR3 in amino acids: CASSRDKNTEAFF. In nucleotides, the CDR3 is TGTGCCAGCTCCCGGGACAAGAACACTGAAGCTTTCTTT.

The chain has TRBV19 and TRBJ1-5; weak D call: TRBD1 (5 bases). Germline values: CDR1 LNHDA, CDR2 SQIVND (reference sequence). Trimming left V 5 bases short and J 6 bases short, with 17 bases between. This CDR3 region has 15 residues. The CDR3 protein is CASSYLTGAGQPQHF. The CDR3 DNA follows: TGTGCCAGTAGTTATCTAACAGGAGCAGGTCAGCCCCAGCATTTT. The complete variable domain, with remaining parts taken from reference TRBV19 and TRBJ1-5, reads DGGITQSPKYLFRKEGQNVTLSCEQNLNHDAMYWYRQDPGQGLRLIYYSQIVNDFQKGDIAEGYSVSREKKESFPLTVTSAQKNPTAFYLCASSYLTGAGQPQHFGDGTRLSIL.

V gene TRBV3-1 (or the pseudogene TRBV3-2) combines with J gene TRBJ1-4; D not resolved. CDR3 length: 13 amino acids. Germline values: CDR1 LGHDT, CDR2 YNNKEL (reference sequence). Trimming cost V 4 bases and J 7 bases, with 10 bases left between them. The CDR3 is CASSLAASEKLFF. For the CDR3, the DNA is TGTGCCAGCAGCCTGGCTGCTAGTGAAAAACTGTTTTTT.

The genes are TRBV6-5 and TRBJ1-6; D not resolved. The V end lost 7 bases, the J end lost 5 bases, and 12 bases lay between the germline ends. The germline V gene has CDR1 MNHEY and CDR2 SVGAGI. The CDR3 spans 14 residues. The CDR3 protein is CASTSHPHNSPLHF. The CDR3 nucleotides read TGTGCCAGCACTAGCCACCCCCATAATTCACCCCTCCACTTT.

The chain has TRBV11-3 and TRBJ2-2; 15 nucleotides match TRBD2. This CDR3 has 18 residues. J lost 4 bases, V lost 5 bases, and 8 bases had no gene match. Germline V gene sequence: CDR1 SGHNT, CDR2 YENEEA. The CDR3 sequence: CASSMGLAGGPSTGELFF. The CDR3 DNA reads as TGTGCCAGCAGCATGGGACTAGCGGGAGGCCCCAGCACCGGGGAGCTGTTTTTT.

The rearrangement links TRBV5-4 to TRBJ1-4; tentative D call: TRBD1 (5 bases). Trimming took 4 bases from V and 3 from J, leaving 13 bases between them. In germline, CDR1 is SGHNT, CDR2 YYREEE (reference sequence). The CDR3 extends over 15 amino acids. CDR3 in amino acids: CASSAAGLANEKLFF. CDR3 DNA: TGTGCCAGCAGCGCCGCAGGGCTCGCTAATGAAAAACTGTTTTTT.

This clone came up once. The chain is built from TRBV2 and TRBJ2-2, with D maybe TRBD1 (6 bases). V lost 9 bases and J lost 1, with 12 bases in between. This CDR3 is built from 14 residues. Germline assignment: CDR1 SNHLY and CDR2 FYNNEI. CDR3 sequence reads: CASKGQLNTGELFF. The CDR3 nucleotides are TGTGCCAGTAAAGGACAGCTGAACACCGGGGAGCTGTTTTTT.

The sample holds a few counts of this clone. V is TRBV5-6 and J is TRBJ2-7; possibly TRBD1 for D (5 bases). Per the germline V gene, CDR1 is SGHDT and CDR2 is YYEEEE. This CDR3 region has 15 residues. Between the trimmed V and J ends, which lost 1 base and 3 bases, there was a span of 14 bases. For the CDR3, the DNA is TGTGCCAGCAGCTTGTTGGGGCAGATACTCTACGAGCAGTACTTC. Translating it yields CASSLLGQILYEQYF.

CDR3 DNA: TGTGCCAGCAGCCCTGGACTCCCGGGACAGAAGAACACTGAAGCTTTCTTT. It specifies CASSPGLPGQKNTEAFF. The chain combines TRBV3-1 (or the pseudogene TRBV3-2) with TRBJ1-1, with 7 bases identical to TRBD1. With 4 bases clipped from V and 1 base from J, the junction kept 12 bases outside the gene matches. The CDR3 covers 17 residues. Looked up from germline, CDR1 is LGHDT and CDR2 is YNNKEL (reference sequence).

The genes are TRBV2 and TRBJ1-1; TRBD1 matches at 10 bases. The V gene's germline CDR1 is SNHLY and CDR2 FYNNEI. The CDR3 has 14 amino acids. V gave up 7 bases and J gave up 2 bases; unmatched junction bases: 4. CDR3 residues: CASTRTGGNTEAFF. In DNA, the CDR3 is TGTGCCAGCACTCGGACAGGGGGTAACACTGAAGCTTTCTTT.